This entry concerns a single T cell receptor (beta chain). The antigen is undetermined. These data belong to a study of cytomegalovirus exposure and HLA in healthy donors. Findings and limits, study-wide: Reported results showed that the classifier diagnosed cytomegalovirus status with high specificity and sensitivity.

The PCR had 60 Vbeta and 13 Jbeta primers. Profiling relied on immunoSEQ multiplex PCR, and the TCRdb table lists in-frame clones only, not all of them. Of 130,000 or so clones in the sample, about 66% were seen once. The TCR originated in a male donor in good health and CMV-seronegative. The sequenced sample consisted of PBMCs.

CDR3 residues: CASSRGPDNYEQYF. Written as DNA, the CDR3 is TGTGCCAGCTCACGAGGGCCCGACAACTACGAGCAGTACTTC. The rearrangement uses TRBV18 and TRBJ2-7, with D perhaps matching TRBD2 (5 bases). Germline CDR1 and CDR2: KGHSH and LQKENI. The V and J ends lost 4 bases and 3 bases respectively, with 13 bases between them. The CDR3 sequence is 14 residues long. The full variable domain, rest sourced from reference TRBV18 and TRBJ2-7, is NAGVMQNPRHLVRRRGQEARLRCSPMKGHSHVYWYRQLPEEGLKFMVYLQKENIIDESGMPKERFSAEFPKEGPSILRIQQVVRGDSAAYFCASSRGPDNYEQYFGPGTRLTVT.